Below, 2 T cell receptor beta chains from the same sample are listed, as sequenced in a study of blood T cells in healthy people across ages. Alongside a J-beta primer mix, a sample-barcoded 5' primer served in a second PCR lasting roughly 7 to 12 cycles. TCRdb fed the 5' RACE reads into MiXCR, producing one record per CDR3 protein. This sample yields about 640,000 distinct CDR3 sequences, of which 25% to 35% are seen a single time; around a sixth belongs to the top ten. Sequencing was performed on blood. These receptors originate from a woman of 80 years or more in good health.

The CDR3 sequence is CSPQKYPRAPRETQYF. CDR3 coding DNA: TGCAGTCCACAAAAATACCCCAGGGCGCCGAGAGAGACCCAGTACTTC. The J gene is TRBJ2-5, the V gene TRBV20-1, with a weak D call TRBD1 (5 bases). Germline-derived CDR1 and CDR2 are DFQATT and SNEGSKA (reference sequence). The CDR3 loop spans 16 amino acids. The ends were cut back, 8 bases at V and 4 bases at J, with 26 bases in the middle.

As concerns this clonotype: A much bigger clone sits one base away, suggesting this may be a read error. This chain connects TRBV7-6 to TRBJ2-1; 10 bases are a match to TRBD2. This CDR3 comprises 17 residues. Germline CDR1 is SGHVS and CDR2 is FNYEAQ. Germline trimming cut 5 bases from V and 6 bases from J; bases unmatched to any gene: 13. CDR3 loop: CASSTGIAGGSRNEQFF. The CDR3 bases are TGTGCCAGCAGCACCGGCATAGCGGGAGGCTCACGCAATGAGCAGTTCTTC.